The 4 T cell receptor beta chains listed next were all sequenced from one sample in a study of shared clonotypes between healthy human individuals. Naive CD8 cells, CD45RO-negative and positively selected for CCR7, excluded terminally differentiated effector memory CD45RA+ cells. The table came from immunoSEQ multiplex PCR; TCRdb's copy has only in-frame clones and leaves some out. The sample comprises roughly 600,000 clones, roughly 98% of which are singletons, and 0.3% rests with the top ten. Material for sequencing was naive CD8+ T cells sorted from blood. All receptors derive from a man in his thirties or forties in good health.

The chain couples TRBV28 to TRBJ1-1, with a tentative D call TRBD1 (5 bases). CDR1 and CDR2 from the germline V gene are MDHEN and SYDVKM. V lost 2 bases and J lost 3, with 13 bases in between. CDR3 length: 15 amino acids. The CDR3 nucleotides are TGTGCCAGCAGTTTAGAGGCAGGGCTTTACACTGAAGCTTTCTTT. This gives the protein CASSLEAGLYTEAFF. Full variable domain (remainder filled in from reference TRBV28 and TRBJ1-1): DVKVTQSSRYLVKRTGEKVFLECVQDMDHENMFWYRQDPGLGLRLIYFSYDVKMKEKGDIPEGYSVSREKKERFSLILESASTNQTSMYLCASSLEAGLYTEAFFGQGTRLTVV.

The DNA for the CDR3 is TGTGCCAGCAGCTTATGGGGGGCGAGTTGGCAGTACTTC. Translating it yields CASSLWGASWQYF. V usage is TRBV5-4 and J usage is TRBJ2-7, with D possibly called TRBD1 or TRBD2 (6 bases each). From germline, CDR1 is SGHNT and CDR2 YYREEE (reference sequence). V lost 2 bases to trimming and J lost 9 bases, with 15 bases between them. This CDR3 has 13 amino acids.

This rearrangement joins TRBV7-6 to TRBJ2-1; D uncertain. V gave up 6 bases and J gave up 7 bases, with 13 bases separating them. The CDR3 is 13 amino acids. From germline, CDR1 is SGHVS and CDR2 FNYEAQ. The CDR3 DNA is TGTGCCAGCAGTTTCGGACCCAAGAATGAGCAGTTCTTC. It translates to CASSFGPKNEQFF.

The rearrangement uses TRBV5-6 and TRBJ1-1, with D unresolved. CDR1 and CDR2 from the germline V gene are SGHDT and YYEEEE. Trimming took 4 bases from V and 6 from J, leaving 16 bases between them. The CDR3 consists of 14 residues. The CDR3 nucleotides read TGTGCCAGCAGCGTCACAATGGGTTCAGCTGAAGCTTTCTTT. Translating gives CASSVTMGSAEAFF. Complete variable domain (other parts from reference TRBV5-6 and TRBJ1-1): DAGVTQSPTHLIKTRGQQVTLRCSPKSGHDTVSWYQQALGQGPQFIFQYYEEEERQRGNFPDRFSGHQFPNYSSELNVNALLLGDSALYLCASSVTMGSAEAFFGQGTRLTVV.